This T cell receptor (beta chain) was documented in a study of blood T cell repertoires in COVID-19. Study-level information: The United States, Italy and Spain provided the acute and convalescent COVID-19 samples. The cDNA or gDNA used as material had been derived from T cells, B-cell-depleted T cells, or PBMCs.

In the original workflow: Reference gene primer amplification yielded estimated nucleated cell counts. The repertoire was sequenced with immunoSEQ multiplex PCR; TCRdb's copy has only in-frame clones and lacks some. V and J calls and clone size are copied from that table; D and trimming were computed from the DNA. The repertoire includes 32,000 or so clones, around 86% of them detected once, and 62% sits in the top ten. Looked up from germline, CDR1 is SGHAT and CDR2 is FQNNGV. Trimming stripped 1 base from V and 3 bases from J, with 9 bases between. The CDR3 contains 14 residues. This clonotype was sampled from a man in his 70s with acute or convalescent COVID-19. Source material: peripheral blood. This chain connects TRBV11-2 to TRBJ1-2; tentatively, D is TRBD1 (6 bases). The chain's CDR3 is CASSLVGTYYGYTF. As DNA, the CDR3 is TGTGCCAGCAGCTTAGTGGGGACATACTATGGCTACACCTTC.